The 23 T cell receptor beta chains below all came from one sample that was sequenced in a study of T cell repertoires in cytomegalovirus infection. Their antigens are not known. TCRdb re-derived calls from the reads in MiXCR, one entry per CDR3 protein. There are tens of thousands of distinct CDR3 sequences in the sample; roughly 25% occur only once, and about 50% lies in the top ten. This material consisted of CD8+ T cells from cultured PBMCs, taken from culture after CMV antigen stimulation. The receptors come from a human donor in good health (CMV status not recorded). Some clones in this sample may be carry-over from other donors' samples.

CDR3 sequence reads: CASSQDGRETQYF. The CDR3 DNA reads TGCGCCAGCAGCCAAGATGGGAGGGAGACCCAGTACTTC. The chain uses TRBV4-3 and TRBJ2-5; maybe TRBD2 (6 bases). Germline-derived CDR1 and CDR2 are LGHNA and YSLEER. This CDR3 spans 13 amino acids. V lost 0 bases, J lost 5 bases, and 7 bases lay in between.

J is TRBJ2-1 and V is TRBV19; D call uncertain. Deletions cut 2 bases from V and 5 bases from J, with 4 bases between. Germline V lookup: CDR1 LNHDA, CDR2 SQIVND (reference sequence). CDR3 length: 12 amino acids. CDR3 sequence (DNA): TGTGCCAGTAGTATATACGACAATGAGCAGTTCTTC. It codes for CASSIYDNEQFF.

The CDR3 DNA reads TGTGCCAGCAGTGCCCCCCGACAGGGGGAACAAGAGACCCAGTACTTC. As protein: CASSAPRQGEQETQYF. The rearrangement links TRBV6-1 to TRBJ2-5, with 9 bases that match TRBD1. J was trimmed by 2 bases and V by 4 bases; bases with no gene match: 8. The CDR3 consists of 16 residues. The V gene's germline CDR1 is MNHNS and CDR2 SASEGT.

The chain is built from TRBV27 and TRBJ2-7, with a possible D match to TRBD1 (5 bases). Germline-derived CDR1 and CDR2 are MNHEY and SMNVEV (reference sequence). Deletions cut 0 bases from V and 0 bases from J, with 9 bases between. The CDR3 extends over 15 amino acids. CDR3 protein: CASSLSRASSYEQYF. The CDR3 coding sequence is TGTGCCAGCAGTTTATCCAGGGCGAGCTCCTACGAGCAGTACTTC.

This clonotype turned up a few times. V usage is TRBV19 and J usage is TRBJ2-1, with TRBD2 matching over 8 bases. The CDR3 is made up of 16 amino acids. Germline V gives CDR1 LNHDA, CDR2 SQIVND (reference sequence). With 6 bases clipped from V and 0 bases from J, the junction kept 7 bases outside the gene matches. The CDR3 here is CASRTERGSSYNEQFF. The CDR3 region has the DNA TGTGCCAGTAGGACAGAGCGGGGGAGCTCCTACAATGAGCAGTTCTTC. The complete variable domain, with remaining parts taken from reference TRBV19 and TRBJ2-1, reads DGGITQSPKYLFRKEGQNVTLSCEQNLNHDAMYWYRQDPGQGLRLIYYSQIVNDFQKGDIAEGYSVSREKKESFPLTVTSAQKNPTAFYLCASRTERGSSYNEQFFGPGTRLTVL.

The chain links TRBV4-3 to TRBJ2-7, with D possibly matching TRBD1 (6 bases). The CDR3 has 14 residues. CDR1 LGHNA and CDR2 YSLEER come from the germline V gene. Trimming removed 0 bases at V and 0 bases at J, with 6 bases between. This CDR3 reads CASSQDRGSYEQYF. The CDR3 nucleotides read TGCGCCAGCAGCCAAGACAGGGGCTCCTACGAGCAGTACTTC.

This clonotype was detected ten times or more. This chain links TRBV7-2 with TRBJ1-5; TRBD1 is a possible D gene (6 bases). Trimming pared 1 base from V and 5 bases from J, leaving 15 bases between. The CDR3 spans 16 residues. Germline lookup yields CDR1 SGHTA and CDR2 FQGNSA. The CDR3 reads CASSLVRGGLHQPQHF. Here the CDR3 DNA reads TGTGCCAGCAGCTTAGTTAGGGGGGGGCTTCATCAGCCCCAGCATTTT.

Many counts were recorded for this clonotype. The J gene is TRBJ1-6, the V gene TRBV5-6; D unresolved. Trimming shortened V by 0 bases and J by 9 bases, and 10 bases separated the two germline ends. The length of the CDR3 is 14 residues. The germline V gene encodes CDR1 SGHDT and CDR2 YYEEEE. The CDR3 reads CASSLDTGGSPLHF. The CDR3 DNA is TGTGCCAGCAGCTTGGACACGGGAGGTTCACCCCTCCACTTT.

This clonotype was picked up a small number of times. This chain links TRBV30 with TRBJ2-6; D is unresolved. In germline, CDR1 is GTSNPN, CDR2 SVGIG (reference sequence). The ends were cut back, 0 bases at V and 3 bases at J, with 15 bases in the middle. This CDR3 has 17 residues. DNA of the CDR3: TGTGCCTGGAGTGTACTAATGTCGAGTTATGGGGCCAACGTCCTGACTTTC. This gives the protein CAWSVLMSSYGANVLTF.

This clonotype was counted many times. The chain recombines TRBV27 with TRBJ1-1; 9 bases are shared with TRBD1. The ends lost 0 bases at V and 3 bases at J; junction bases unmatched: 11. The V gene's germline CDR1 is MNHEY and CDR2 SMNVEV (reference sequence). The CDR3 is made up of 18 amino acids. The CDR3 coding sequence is TGTGCCAGCAGTTTATCCACCAGGGACAGGGTCCTGCACACTGAAGCTTTCTTT. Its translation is CASSLSTRDRVLHTEAFF.

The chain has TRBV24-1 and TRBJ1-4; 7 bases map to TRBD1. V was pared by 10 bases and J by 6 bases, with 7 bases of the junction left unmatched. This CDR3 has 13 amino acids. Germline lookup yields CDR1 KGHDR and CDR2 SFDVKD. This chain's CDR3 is CATSSGGHEKLFF. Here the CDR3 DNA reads TGTGCCACTTCCTCAGGGGGACATGAAAAACTGTTTTTT.

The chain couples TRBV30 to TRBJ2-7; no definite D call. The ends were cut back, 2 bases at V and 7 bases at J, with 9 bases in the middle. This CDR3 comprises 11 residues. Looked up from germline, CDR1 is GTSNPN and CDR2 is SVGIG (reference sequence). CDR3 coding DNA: TGTGCCTGGAGTATAGGAGAAGAGCAGTACTTC. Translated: CAWSIGEEQYF. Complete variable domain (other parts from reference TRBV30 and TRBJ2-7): SQTIHQWPATLVQPVGSPLSLECTVEGTSNPNLYWYRQAAGRGLQLLFYSVGIGQISSEVPQNLSASRPQDRQFILSSKKLLLSDSGFYLCAWSIGEEQYFGPGTRLTVT.

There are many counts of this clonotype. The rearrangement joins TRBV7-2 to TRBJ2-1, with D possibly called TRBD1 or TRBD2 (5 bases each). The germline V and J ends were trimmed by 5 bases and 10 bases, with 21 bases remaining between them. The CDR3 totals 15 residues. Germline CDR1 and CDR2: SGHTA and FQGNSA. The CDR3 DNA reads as TGTGCCAGCAGCCTACTTTTGGGGACCCAATACGAGCAGTTCTTC. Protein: CASSLLLGTQYEQFF.

CDR3 protein: CASSPVGRTEAFF. CDR3 nucleotides: TGTGCCAGCAGCCCTGTGGGGAGGACTGAAGCTTTCTTT. The chain employs TRBV3-1 and TRBJ1-1; D is undetermined. CDR3 length: 13 amino acids. The V and J ends lost 4 bases and 5 bases respectively, with 11 bases between them. Per germline, CDR1 LGHDT and CDR2 YNNKEL (reference sequence).

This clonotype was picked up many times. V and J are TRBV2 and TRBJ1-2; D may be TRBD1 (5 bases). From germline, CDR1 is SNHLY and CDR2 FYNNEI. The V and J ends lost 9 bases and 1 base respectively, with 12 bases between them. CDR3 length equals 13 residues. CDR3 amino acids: CARRDGLNYGYTF. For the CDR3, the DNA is TGTGCCAGGAGGGACGGACTTAACTATGGCTACACCTTC.

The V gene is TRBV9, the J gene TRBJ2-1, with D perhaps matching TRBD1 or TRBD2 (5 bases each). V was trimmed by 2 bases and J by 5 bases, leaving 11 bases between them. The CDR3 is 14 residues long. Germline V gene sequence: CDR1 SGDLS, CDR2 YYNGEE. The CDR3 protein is CASSVTGLHNEQFF. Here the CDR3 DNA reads TGTGCCAGCAGCGTCACAGGACTGCACAATGAGCAGTTCTTC.

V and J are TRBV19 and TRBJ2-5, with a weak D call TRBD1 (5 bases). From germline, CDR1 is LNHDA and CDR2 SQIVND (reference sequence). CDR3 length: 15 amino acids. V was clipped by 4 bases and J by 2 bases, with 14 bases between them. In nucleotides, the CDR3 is TGTGCCAGTAGTAAAGGGGCCATTTTTCAAGAGACCCAGTACTTC. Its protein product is CASSKGAIFQETQYF.

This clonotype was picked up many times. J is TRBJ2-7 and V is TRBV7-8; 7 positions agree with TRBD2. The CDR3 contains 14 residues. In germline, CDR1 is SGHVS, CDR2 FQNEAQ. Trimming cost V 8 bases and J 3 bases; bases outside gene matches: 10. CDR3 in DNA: TGTGCCAGCCTCGGCGGGGGTTCGAACTACGAGCAGTACTTC. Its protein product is CASLGGGSNYEQYF.

The CDR3 spells CASSPDGNEQFF. CDR3 coding DNA: TGTGCCAGCAGTCCTGACGGGAATGAGCAGTTCTTC. The genes are TRBV6-2 or TRBV6-3 and TRBJ2-1; D not certain. In germline, CDR1 is MNHEY, CDR2 SVGEGT. V lost 5 bases and J lost 7, with 9 bases in between. The CDR3 length is 12 residues.

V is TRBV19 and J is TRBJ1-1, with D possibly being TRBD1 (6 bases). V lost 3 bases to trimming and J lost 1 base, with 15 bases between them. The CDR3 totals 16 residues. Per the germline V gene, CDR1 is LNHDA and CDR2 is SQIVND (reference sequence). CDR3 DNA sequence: TGTGCCAGTAGTATCCAGGGGATAGGAAGGAACACTGAAGCTTTCTTT. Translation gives CASSIQGIGRNTEAFF.

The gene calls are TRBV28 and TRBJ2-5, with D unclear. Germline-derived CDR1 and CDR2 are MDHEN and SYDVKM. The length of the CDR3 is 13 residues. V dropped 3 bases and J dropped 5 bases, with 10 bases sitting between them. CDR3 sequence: CASSLVKKETQYF. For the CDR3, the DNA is TGTGCCAGCAGTTTGGTGAAGAAGGAGACCCAGTACTTC.

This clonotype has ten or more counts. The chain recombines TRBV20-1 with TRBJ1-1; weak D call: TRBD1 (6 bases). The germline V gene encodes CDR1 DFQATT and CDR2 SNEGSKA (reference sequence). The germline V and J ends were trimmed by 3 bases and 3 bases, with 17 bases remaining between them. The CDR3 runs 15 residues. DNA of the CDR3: TGCAGTGCTAGCCACCCGCGGGGGGGCGACACTGAAGCTTTCTTT. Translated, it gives CSASHPRGGDTEAFF.

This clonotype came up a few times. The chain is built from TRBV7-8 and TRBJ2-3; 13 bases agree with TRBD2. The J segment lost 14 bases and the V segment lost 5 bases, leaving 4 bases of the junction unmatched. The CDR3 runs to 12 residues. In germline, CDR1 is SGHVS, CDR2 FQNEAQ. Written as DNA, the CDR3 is TGTGCCAGCAGCACGGGACTAGCGGGAATGTATTTT. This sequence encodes CASSTGLAGMYF.